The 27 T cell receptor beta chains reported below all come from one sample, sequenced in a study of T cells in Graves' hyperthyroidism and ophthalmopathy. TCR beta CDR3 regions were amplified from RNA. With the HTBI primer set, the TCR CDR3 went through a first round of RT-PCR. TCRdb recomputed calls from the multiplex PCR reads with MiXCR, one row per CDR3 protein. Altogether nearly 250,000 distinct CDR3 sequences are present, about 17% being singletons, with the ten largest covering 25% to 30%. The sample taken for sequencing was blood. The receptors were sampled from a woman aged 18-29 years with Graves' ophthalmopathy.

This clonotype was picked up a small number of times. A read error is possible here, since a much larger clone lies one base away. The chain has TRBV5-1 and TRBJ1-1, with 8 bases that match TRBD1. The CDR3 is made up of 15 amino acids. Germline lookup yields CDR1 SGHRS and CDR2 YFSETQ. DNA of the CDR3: TGCGCCAGCAGCCCTGGACAGGGTCAGAACACTGAAGCTTCCTTT. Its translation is CASSPGQGQNTEASF.

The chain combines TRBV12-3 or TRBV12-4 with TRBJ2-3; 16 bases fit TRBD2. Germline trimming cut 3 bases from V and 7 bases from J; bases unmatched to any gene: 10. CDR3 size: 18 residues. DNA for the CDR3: TGTGCCAGCAGTTTCTCGGCGGGACTAGCGGGGGGGGCCAATACGCAGTATTTT. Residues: CASSFSAGLAGGANTQYF.

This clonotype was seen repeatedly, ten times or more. The CDR3 loop reads CASSVTPGSLAKNIQYF. For the CDR3, the DNA is TGTGCCAGCAGCGTAACCCCCGGTTCACTAGCCAAAAACATTCAGTACTTC. This chain links TRBV9 with TRBJ2-4; D is ambiguous. Germline V gene sequence: CDR1 SGDLS, CDR2 YYNGEE. The CDR3 spans 17 residues. Trimming took 1 base from V and 0 from J, leaving 14 bases between them.

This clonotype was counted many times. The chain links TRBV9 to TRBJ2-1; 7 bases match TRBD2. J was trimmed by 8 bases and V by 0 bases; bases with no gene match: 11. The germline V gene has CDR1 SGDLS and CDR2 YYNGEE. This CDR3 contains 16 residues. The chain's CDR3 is CASSVGQRGGVYEQFF. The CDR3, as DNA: TGTGCCAGCAGCGTAGGCCAGCGGGGAGGAGTGTATGAGCAGTTCTTC.

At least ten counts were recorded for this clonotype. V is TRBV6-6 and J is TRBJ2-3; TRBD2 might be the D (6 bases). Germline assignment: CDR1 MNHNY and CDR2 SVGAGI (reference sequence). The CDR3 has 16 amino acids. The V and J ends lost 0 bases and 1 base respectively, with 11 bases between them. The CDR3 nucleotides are TGTGCCAGCAGTTACTCTGGCGGGATAGGCACAGATACGCAGTATTTT. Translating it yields CASSYSGGIGTDTQYF.

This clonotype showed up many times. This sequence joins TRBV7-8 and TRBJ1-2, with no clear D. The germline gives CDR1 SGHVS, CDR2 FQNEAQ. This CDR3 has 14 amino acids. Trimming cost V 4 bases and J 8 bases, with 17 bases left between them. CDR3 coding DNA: TGTGCCAGCAGCTCCCGGCGGGGTCCCCGGGGCTACACCTTC. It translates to CASSSRRGPRGYTF.

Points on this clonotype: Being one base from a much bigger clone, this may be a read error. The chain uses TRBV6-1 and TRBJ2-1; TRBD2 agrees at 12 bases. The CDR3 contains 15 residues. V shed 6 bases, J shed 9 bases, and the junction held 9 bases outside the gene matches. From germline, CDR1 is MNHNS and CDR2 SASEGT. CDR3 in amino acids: CASRGSSGGEGEQFF. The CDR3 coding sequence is TGTGCCAGCAGGGGGTCTAGCGGGGGGGAAGGTGAGCAGTTCTTC.

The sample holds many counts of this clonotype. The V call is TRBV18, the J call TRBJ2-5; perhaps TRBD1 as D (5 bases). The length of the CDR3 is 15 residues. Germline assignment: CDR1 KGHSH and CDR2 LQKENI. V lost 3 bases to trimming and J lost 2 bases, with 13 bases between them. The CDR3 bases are TGTGCCAGCTCACCCACACGGCAGGGTCAAGAGACCCAGTACTTC. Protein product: CASSPTRQGQETQYF. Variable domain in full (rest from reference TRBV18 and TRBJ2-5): NAGVMQNPRHLVRRRGQEARLRCSPMKGHSHVYWYRQLPEEGLKFMVYLQKENIIDESGMPKERFSAEFPKEGPSILRIQQVVRGDSAAYFCASSPTRQGQETQYFGPGTRLLVL.

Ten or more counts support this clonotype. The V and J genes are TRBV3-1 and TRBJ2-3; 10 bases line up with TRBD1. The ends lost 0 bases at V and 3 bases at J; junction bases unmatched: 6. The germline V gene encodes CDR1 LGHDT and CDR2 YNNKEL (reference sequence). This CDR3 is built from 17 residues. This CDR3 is CASSQDWGTGVTDTQYF. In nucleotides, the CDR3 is TGTGCCAGCAGCCAAGATTGGGGGACAGGGGTGACAGATACGCAGTATTTT.

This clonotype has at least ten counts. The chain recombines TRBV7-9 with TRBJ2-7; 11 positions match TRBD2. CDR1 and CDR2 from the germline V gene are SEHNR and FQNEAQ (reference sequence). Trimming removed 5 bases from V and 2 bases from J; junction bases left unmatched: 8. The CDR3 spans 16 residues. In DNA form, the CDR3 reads TGTGCCAGCAGCCCCGCACTAGCGGGAGCCGCCTACGAGCAGTACTTC. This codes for CASSPALAGAAYEQYF. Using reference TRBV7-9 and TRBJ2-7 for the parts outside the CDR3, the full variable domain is DTGVSQNPRHKITKRGQNVTFRCDPISEHNRLYWYRQTLGQGPEFLTYFQNEAQLEKSRLLSDRFSAERPKGSFSTLEIQRTEQGDSAMYLCASSPALAGAAYEQYFGPGTRLTVT.

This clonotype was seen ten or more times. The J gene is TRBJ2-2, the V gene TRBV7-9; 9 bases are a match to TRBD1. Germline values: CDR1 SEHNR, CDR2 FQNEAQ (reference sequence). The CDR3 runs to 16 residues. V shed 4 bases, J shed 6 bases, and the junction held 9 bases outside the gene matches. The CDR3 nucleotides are TGTGCCAGCAGCTACGGACAGGGGCGCCTTGCCGGGGAGCTGTTTTTT. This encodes CASSYGQGRLAGELFF.

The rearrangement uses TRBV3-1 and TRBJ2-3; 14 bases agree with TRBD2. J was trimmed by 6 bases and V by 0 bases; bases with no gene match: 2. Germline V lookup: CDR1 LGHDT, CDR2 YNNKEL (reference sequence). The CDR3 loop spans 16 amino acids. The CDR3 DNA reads TGTGCCAGCAGCCAAGAGGGACTAGCGGGAGAGGATACGCAGTATTTT. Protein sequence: CASSQEGLAGEDTQYF.

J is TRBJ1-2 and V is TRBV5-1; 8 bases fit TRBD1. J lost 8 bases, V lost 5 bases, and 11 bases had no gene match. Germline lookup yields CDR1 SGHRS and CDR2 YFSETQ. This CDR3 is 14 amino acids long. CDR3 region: CASREGQDLFGYTF. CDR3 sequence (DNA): TGCGCCAGCAGAGAGGGACAGGATCTCTTCGGCTACACCTTC.

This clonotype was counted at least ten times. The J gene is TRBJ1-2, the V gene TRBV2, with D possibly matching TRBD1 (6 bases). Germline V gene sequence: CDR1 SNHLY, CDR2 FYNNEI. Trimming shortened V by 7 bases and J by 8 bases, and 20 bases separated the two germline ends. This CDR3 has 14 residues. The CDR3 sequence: CASTPLQGTYGYTF. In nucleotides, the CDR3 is TGTGCCAGCACTCCGCTCCAGGGGACGTACGGCTACACCTTC.

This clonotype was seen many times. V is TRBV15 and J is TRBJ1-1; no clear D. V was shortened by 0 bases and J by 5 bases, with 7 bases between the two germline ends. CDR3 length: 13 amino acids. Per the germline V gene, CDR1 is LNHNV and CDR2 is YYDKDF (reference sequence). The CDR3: CATSRDTWTEAFF. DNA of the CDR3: TGTGCCACCAGCAGAGATACGTGGACTGAAGCTTTCTTT.

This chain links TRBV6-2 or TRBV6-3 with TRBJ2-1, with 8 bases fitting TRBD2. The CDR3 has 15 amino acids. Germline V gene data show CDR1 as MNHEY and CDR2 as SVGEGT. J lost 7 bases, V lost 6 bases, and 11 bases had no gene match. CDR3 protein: CASSRLSGSWNEQFF. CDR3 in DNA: TGTGCCAGCAGCCGCCTCAGCGGGAGTTGGAATGAGCAGTTCTTC.

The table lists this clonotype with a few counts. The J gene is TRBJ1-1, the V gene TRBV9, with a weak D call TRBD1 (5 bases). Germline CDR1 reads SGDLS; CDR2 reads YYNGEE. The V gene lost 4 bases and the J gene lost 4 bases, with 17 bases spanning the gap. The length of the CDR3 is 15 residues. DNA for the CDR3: TGTGCCAGCAGCCCTCTCGGGGGAGGAAGCACTGAAGCTTTCTTT. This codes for CASSPLGGGSTEAFF.

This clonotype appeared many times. This chain's CDR3 is CSVVGGTDTTYEQYF. The CDR3 DNA reads TGCAGCGTTGTGGGGGGGACAGATACTACCTACGAGCAGTACTTC. The chain has TRBV29-1 and TRBJ2-7; D tentatively reads TRBD1 or TRBD2 (7 bases each). V lost 4 bases to trimming and J lost 2 bases, with 18 bases between them. The CDR3 covers 15 residues. Germline V CDR1 and CDR2: SQVTM, ANQGSEA.

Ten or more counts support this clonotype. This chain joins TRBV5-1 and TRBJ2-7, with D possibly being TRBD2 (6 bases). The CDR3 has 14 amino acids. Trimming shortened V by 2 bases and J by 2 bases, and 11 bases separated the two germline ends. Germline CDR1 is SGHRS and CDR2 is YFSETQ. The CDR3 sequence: CASSLTGEAYEQYF. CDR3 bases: TGCGCCAGCAGCTTAACGGGAGAGGCCTACGAGCAGTACTTC.

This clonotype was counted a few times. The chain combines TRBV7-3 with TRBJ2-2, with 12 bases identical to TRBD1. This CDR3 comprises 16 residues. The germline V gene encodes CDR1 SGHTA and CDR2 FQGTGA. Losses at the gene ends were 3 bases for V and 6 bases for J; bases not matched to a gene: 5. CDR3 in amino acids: CASSFYRDRGPGELFF. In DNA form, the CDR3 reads TGTGCCAGCAGCTTCTACAGGGACAGGGGGCCCGGGGAGCTGTTTTTT.

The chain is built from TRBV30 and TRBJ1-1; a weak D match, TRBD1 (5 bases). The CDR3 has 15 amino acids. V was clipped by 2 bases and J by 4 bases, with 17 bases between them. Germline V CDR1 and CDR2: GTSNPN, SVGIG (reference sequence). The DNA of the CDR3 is TGTGCCTGGAGTTCGGGTTCCGGGGCGGTCACTGAAGCTTTCTTT. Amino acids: CAWSSGSGAVTEAFF.

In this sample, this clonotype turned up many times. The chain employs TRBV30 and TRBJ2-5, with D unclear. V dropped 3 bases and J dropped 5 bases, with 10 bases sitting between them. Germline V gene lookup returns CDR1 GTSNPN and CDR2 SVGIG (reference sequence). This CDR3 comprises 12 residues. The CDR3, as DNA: TGTGCCTGGAGCTATGTGCAGGAGACCCAGTACTTC. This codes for CAWSYVQETQYF. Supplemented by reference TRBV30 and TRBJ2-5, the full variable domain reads SQTIHQWPATLVQPVGSPLSLECTVEGTSNPNLYWYRQAAGRGLQLLFYSVGIGQISSEVPQNLSASRPQDRQFILSSKKLLLSDSGFYLCAWSYVQETQYFGPGTRLLVL.

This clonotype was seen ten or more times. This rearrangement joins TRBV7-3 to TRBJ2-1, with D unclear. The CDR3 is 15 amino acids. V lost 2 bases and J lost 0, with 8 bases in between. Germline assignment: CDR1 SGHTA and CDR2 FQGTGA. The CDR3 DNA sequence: TGTGCCAGCAGCTTAGGATTACGCTCCTACAATGAGCAGTTCTTC. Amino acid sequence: CASSLGLRSYNEQFF. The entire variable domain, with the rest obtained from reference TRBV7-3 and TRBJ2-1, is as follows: GAGVSQTPSNKVTEKGKYVELRCDPISGHTALYWYRQSLGQGPEFLIYFQGTGAADDSGLPNDRFFAVRPEGSVSTLKIQRTERGDSAVYLCASSLGLRSYNEQFFGPGTRLTVL.

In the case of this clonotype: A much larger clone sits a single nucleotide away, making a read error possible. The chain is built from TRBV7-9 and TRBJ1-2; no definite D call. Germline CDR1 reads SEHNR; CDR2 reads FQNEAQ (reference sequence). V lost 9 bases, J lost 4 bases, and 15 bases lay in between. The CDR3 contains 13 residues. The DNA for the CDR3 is TGTGCCAGATGCTGGGGTCTCGGCTATGGCTACACCTTC. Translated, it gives CARCWGLGYGYTF.

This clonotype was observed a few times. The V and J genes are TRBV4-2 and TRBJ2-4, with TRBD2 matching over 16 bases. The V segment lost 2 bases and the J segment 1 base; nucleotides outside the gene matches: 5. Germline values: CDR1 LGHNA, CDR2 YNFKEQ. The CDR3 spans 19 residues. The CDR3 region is CASSQPGLAGGRAKNIQYF. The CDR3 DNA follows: TGTGCCAGCAGCCAACCGGGACTAGCGGGGGGGCGCGCCAAAAACATTCAGTACTTC.

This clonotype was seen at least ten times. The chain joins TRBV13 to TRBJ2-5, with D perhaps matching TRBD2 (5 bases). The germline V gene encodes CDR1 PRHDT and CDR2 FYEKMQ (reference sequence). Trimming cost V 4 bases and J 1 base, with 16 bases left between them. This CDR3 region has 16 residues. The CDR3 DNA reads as TGTGCCAGCAGCTCGATTGCGGCGGGCCCCCAAGAGACCCAGTACTTC. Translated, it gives CASSSIAAGPQETQYF.

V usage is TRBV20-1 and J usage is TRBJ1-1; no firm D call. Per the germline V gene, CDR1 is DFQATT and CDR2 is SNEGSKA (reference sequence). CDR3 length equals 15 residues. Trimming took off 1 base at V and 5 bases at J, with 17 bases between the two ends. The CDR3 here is CSARGQVIPRTEAFF. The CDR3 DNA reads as TGCAGTGCTAGAGGGCAGGTTATACCCAGGACTGAAGCTTTCTTT.